The clone carrying this T cell receptor (beta chain) was counted between two and nine times. Antigen: not known. V lost 8 bases, J lost 2 bases, and 13 bases lay in between. The germline V gene has CDR1 MNHEY and CDR2 SVGEGT. This CDR3 contains 14 residues. This sample stems from a study of T cell repertoires in cytomegalovirus infection. Study information: It was recently identified HLA-C-restricted and well-studied HLA-B-restricted CMV epitopes that the study used. Indicated by public TCR beta signatures were CMV infection and matching HLA type.

Regarding the study as a whole: There were HLA-C-restricted CMV-specific TCR beta clonotypes dominating the ex vivo response.

A single record per CDR3 protein comes from TCRdb applying MiXCR to the reads. This table has approximately 120,000 distinct CDR3 sequences, roughly a third appearing once. The chain has TRBV6-2 or TRBV6-3 and TRBJ2-1; D perhaps matches TRBD2 (6 bases). This TCR was sampled from a human donor in good health (CMV status not recorded). Some clones in this sample may be carry-over from other donors' samples. The input for sequencing was CD8+ T cells from cultured PBMCs, taken from culture after CMV antigen stimulation. In nucleotides, the CDR3 is TGTGCCAGCTCTAGGAGGGGAACCTACAATGAGCAGTTCTTC. It translates to CASSRRGTYNEQFF.